This TCR beta chain was found in a study of shared clonotypes between healthy human individuals. Study as a whole: The donors, a couple of women and a few men, were aged 18 to 49.

Several immunoSEQ plates received, in even portions, the genomic DNA of each subset. How the authors handled the data: Junction-only immunoSEQ sequences carried no quality scores, so filtering differed. Profiling relied on immunoSEQ multiplex PCR, and the TCRdb table lists in-frame clones only, not all of them. V and J calls and clone size are copied from that table; D and trimming were computed from the DNA. The sample yields about 490,000 clones, 70% to 80% seen once. The CDR3 runs 15 residues. The germline V gene encodes CDR1 SGHTA and CDR2 FQGNSA. Trimming cost V 2 bases and J 5 bases; bases outside gene matches: 5.

This chain joins TRBV7-2 and TRBJ2-2, with 7 bases lining up with TRBD2. The specimen was PBMCs. This clonotype was obtained from a woman aged 40 to 55 in good health. Some clones in this sample may be carry-over from other donors' samples. The CDR3 protein is CASSLWDSGTGELFF. The CDR3 DNA follows: TGTGCCAGCAGCTTATGGGATAGCGGGACCGGGGAGCTGTTTTTT.